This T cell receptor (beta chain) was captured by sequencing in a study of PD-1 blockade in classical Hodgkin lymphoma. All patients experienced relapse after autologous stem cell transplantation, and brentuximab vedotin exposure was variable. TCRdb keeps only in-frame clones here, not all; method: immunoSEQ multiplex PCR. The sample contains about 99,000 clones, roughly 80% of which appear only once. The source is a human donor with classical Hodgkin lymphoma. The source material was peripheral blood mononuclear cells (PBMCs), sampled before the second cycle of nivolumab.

In nucleotides, the CDR3 is TGTGCCAGCAGTGAATATAAGAGGGGCACTGAAGCTTTCTTT. Amino acid sequence: CASSEYKRGTEAFF. The rearrangement joins TRBV25-1 to TRBJ1-1; possibly TRBD1 for D (5 bases). This CDR3 spans 14 amino acids. Germline assignment: CDR1 MGHDK and CDR2 SYGVNS. Trimming removed 0 bases at V and 4 bases at J, with 9 bases between. The variable domain in full, completed from reference TRBV25-1 and TRBJ1-1, reads EADIYQTPRYLVIGTGKKITLECSQTMGHDKMYWYQQDPGMELHLIHYSYGVNSTEKGDLSSESTVSRIRTEHFPLTLESARPSHTSQYLCASSEYKRGTEAFFGQGTRLTVV.